This TCR beta chain emerged from a study of T cells and Merkel cell carcinoma outcomes (TCRdb year 2020). In terms of the full investigation: In patients with Merkel cell carcinoma, researchers looked at whether the T-cell repertoire of the tumor, along with T-cell density, could predict clinical outcome.

A note on this clone: Which antigen it targets is not known. The sample holds no much larger clone one base away, and base qualities are not on file.

Broader findings and caveats from the paper: T-cell repertoire features combined with T-cell density were reported to predict clinical outcomes in Merkel cell carcinoma patients.

According to the germline V gene, CDR1 reads MGHRA and CDR2 reads YSYEKL. Its CDR3 holds 19 amino acids, cysteine through phenylalanine. Only the CDR3 DNA is retained, 57 bases long and in frame from the first base. The junction shows trimming of 0 bases on V and 3 bases on J, plus 23 bases between the germline ends. Samples were obtained from patients with Merkel cell carcinoma. Libraries were built with the immunoSEQ multiplex PCR assay. Drawn from immuneACCESS, this table holds only the in-frame rearrangements with V and J called that TCRdb kept. Clones are partly lost; checked studies trace under half to an unresolved V gene and leave the rest unexplained. This sample lists about 19,000 clones; over 75% were detected once. Approximately 3% of the sample is in the top ten clones.

Sequenced: tumor tissue from Merkel cell carcinoma. The V and J genes are TRBV4-1 and TRBJ2-5; TRBD1 might be the D gene, on 6 matching bases. The source is a human donor with Merkel cell carcinoma. The CDR3 loop reads CASSQDSTPLDRTEETQYF. The DNA sequence is as follows: TGCGCCAGCAGCCAAGATAGCACCCCCCTAGACAGGACAGAAGAGACCCAGTACTTC.